These 25 T cell receptor beta chains originate from one sample sequenced in a study of T cell repertoires in cytomegalovirus infection. One entry per CDR3 protein, called by TCRdb with MiXCR from the reads. The sample records some 920,000 distinct CDR3 sequences, approximately 30% being singletons. Antigens for these TCRs are unknown. The material sequenced was cultured CD8+ T cells from PBMCs, taken from culture after CMV antigen stimulation. These receptors were collected from a human donor in good health (CMV status not recorded). Some clones in this sample may be carry-over from other donors' samples.

Points on this clonotype: Germline is not matched at one junction end, which may reflect a read error. V gene TRBV6-1 combines with J gene TRBJ2-1; maybe TRBD2 (6 bases). The CDR3 length is 15 residues. Per germline, CDR1 MNHNS and CDR2 SASEGT. The CDR3 is CTSSEGGSAAHEQFF. CDR3 DNA sequence: TGTACCAGCAGTGAAGGAGGGAGCGCGGCGCATGAGCAGTTCTTC.

The rearrangement uses TRBV7-8 and TRBJ1-5; tentative D call: TRBD1 (5 bases). The V and J ends lost 2 bases and 6 bases respectively, with 17 bases between them. The CDR3 totals 16 residues. Germline values: CDR1 SGHVS, CDR2 FQNEAQ. In nucleotides, the CDR3 is TGTGCCAGCAGCTTAACCCATGATCGGACATTTCAGCCCCAGCATTTT. This codes for CASSLTHDRTFQPQHF.

This clonotype was detected a few times. The J gene is TRBJ2-6, the V gene TRBV5-4; 7 bases line up with TRBD1. The junction had 11 bases not matched to a gene; V was cut back by 4 bases and J by 4 bases. Per germline, CDR1 SGHNT and CDR2 YYREEE (reference sequence). This CDR3 contains 17 residues. The CDR3 DNA reads TGTGCCAGCAGCCCCAAAGGGACAGTACTCGGGGCCAACGTCCTGACTTTC. This sequence encodes CASSPKGTVLGANVLTF.

The table lists this clonotype with a few counts. The chain joins TRBV24-1 to TRBJ2-3, with a possible D match to TRBD1 (6 bases). The CDR3 runs 16 residues. V was pared by 2 bases and J by 0 bases, with 11 bases between. The germline gives CDR1 KGHDR, CDR2 SFDVKD. As DNA, the CDR3 is TGTGCCACCAGTGATTACAGGGCCAGGAGCACAGATACGCAGTATTTT. Amino acid sequence: CATSDYRARSTDTQYF.

This clonotype was seen only a few times. The rearrangement links TRBV9 to TRBJ2-6; D may correspond to TRBD1 or TRBD2 (5 bases each). Germline assignment: CDR1 SGDLS and CDR2 YYNGEE. Deletions cut 6 bases from V and 0 bases from J, with 19 bases between. The CDR3 length is 18 residues. CDR3 sequence: CASNDPRDASSGANVLTF. CDR3 sequence (DNA): TGTGCCAGCAACGATCCTCGGGACGCTTCCTCTGGGGCCAACGTCCTGACTTTC. Full variable domain (rest looked up from reference TRBV9 and TRBJ2-6): DSGVTQTPKHLITATGQRVTLRCSPRSGDLSVYWYQQSLDQGLQFLIQYYNGEERAKGNILERFSAQQFPDLHSELNLSSLELGDSALYFCASNDPRDASSGANVLTFGAGSRLTVL.

The CDR3 coding sequence is TGTGCCAGCAGCTTAAGGACAGATAGCAATCAGCCCCAGCATTTT. Its protein is CASSLRTDSNQPQHF. This chain uses TRBV7-6 with TRBJ1-5, with a possible D match to TRBD1 (6 bases). The V end lost 2 bases, the J end lost 0 bases, and 8 bases lay between the germline ends. The CDR3 has 15 amino acids. Per germline, CDR1 SGHVS and CDR2 FNYEAQ.

This clonotype showed up many times. The chain recombines TRBV7-9 with TRBJ1-1; tentatively, D is TRBD1 (5 bases). V was clipped by 5 bases and J by 4 bases, with 23 bases between them. Germline V gene sequence: CDR1 SEHNR, CDR2 FQNEAQ (reference sequence). CDR3 length: 17 residues. CDR3 sequence (DNA): TGTGCCAGCAGCCTACGACGAGGTAAGGGAAGGGGCACTGAAGCTTTCTTT. Amino acid sequence: CASSLRRGKGRGTEAFF.

As for this clonotype: This may be a read error, as it is one base from a much larger clone. CDR3 protein: CASSDSMGPSGGAGDTQYF. Written as DNA, the CDR3 is TGTGCCAGCAGTGACTCGATGGGGCCTAGCGGGGGGGCCGGGGATACGCAGTATTTT. This chain joins TRBV6-4 and TRBJ2-3; TRBD2 matches 12 bases. CDR3 length: 19 amino acids. V shed 0 bases, J shed 6 bases, and the junction held 13 bases outside the gene matches. Germline loops: CDR1 MRHNA, CDR2 SNTAGT.

V gene TRBV12-3 or TRBV12-4 combines with J gene TRBJ2-5; 8 bases match TRBD2. V dropped 8 bases and J dropped 3; count of bases not matched to a gene: 5. This CDR3 is 13 amino acids long. DNA for the CDR3: TGTGCCAGCCGGCGGGGGGCAGAAGAGACCCAGTACTTC. It yields the protein CASRRGAEETQYF.

This clonotype has at least ten counts. Sequence at one end of the junction differs from germline and may be a read error. The chain uses TRBV6-1 and TRBJ2-1, with 12 bases fitting TRBD2. The germline V gene has CDR1 MNHNS and CDR2 SASEGT. CDR3 length: 17 residues. Written as DNA, the CDR3 is TGTGCCAGCCGTGATCTAGCGGGGGGGCCGGCCTACAATGAGCAGTTCTTC. Protein product: CASRDLAGGPAYNEQFF.

The sample holds a few counts of this clonotype. The J gene is TRBJ1-5, the V gene TRBV7-9; no definite D call. CDR1 is SEHNR and CDR2 is FQNEAQ in the germline V gene (reference sequence). Trimming cost V 5 bases and J 5 bases, with 22 bases left between them. The CDR3 loop spans 17 amino acids. The CDR3 protein is CASSLVTRLKVDQPQHF. The CDR3 DNA follows: TGTGCCAGCAGCCTTGTGACCCGACTGAAAGTGGATCAGCCCCAGCATTTT.

This clonotype was seen a few times. V and J are TRBV5-6 and TRBJ2-5; D is uncertain. V shed 0 bases and J shed 2 bases, with 11 bases lying between them. The V gene's germline CDR1 is SGHDT and CDR2 YYEEEE. The length of the CDR3 is 15 residues. The DNA of the CDR3 is TGTGCCAGCAGCTTGGCAACCACGGTACAAGAGACCCAGTACTTC. Protein product: CASSLATTVQETQYF.

Concerning this clonotype: An end of the junction does not agree with germline; a read error may underlie this. V and J are TRBV7-6 and TRBJ2-7; D possibly corresponds to TRBD1 (9 bases). The CDR3 has 15 residues. From germline, CDR1 is SGHVS and CDR2 FNYEAQ. The CDR3: CANSGGQGFGYEQYF. DNA of the CDR3: TGTGCCAACAGCGGGGGACAGGGATTTGGCTACGAGCAGTACTTC. The whole variable domain, filled in from reference TRBV7-6 and TRBJ2-7, reads GAGVSQSPRYKVTKRGQDVALRCDPISGHVSLYWYRQALGQGPEFLTYFNYEAQQDKSGLPNDRFSAERPEGSISTLTIQRTEQRDSAMYRCANSGGQGFGYEQYFGPGTRLTVT.

Regarding this clonotype: This may be a read error: a much more frequent sequence differs by one nucleotide. The chain carries TRBV7-2 and TRBJ1-5; D might be TRBD1 (5 bases). The germline V gene has CDR1 SGHTA and CDR2 FQGNSA. This CDR3 comprises 15 residues. In nucleotides, the CDR3 is TGTGCCAGCAGCGAGGGACCGTATAGCAATCAGCCCCAGCAATTT. This translates into CASSEGPYSNQPQQF.

This CDR3 reads CASFGGQYNEQFF. In DNA form, the CDR3 reads TGTGCCAGCTTCGGGGGGCAGTACAATGAGCAGTTCTTC. V usage is TRBV6-2 or TRBV6-3 and J usage is TRBJ2-1; a possible D gene is TRBD2 (7 bases). The CDR3 extends over 13 amino acids. Looked up from germline, CDR1 is MNHEY and CDR2 is SVGEGT. V shed 8 bases and J shed 4 bases, with 12 bases lying between them.

The rearrangement joins TRBV14 to TRBJ1-2; a weak D match, TRBD1 (6 bases). V dropped 2 bases and J dropped 4 bases, with 17 bases sitting between them. This CDR3 is 16 amino acids long. The germline V gene encodes CDR1 SGHDN and CDR2 FVKESK. CDR3 region: CASSQRGAGYGYGYTF. As DNA, the CDR3 is TGTGCCAGCAGCCAACGGGGGGCCGGGTACGGCTATGGCTACACCTTC.

The rearrangement links TRBV11-2 to TRBJ2-1; the match to TRBD2 covers 10 bases. The CDR3 runs 15 residues. Germline loops: CDR1 SGHAT, CDR2 FQNNGV. The junction had 9 bases not matched to a gene; V was cut back by 4 bases and J by 9 bases. CDR3 protein: CASSSSGGAFAEQFF. CDR3 nucleotides: TGTGCCAGCAGCTCCAGCGGGGGGGCCTTCGCTGAGCAGTTCTTC.

Concerning this clonotype: At one boundary the junction diverges from the germline segment, which might be a read error. This chain connects TRBV7-7 to TRBJ2-1; 8 nucleotides align to TRBD2. Germline V CDR1 and CDR2: SSHAT, FNYEAQ (reference sequence). There are 18 residues in the CDR3. The CDR3 loop is CASSLSRNSGGVNNEQFF. In DNA, the CDR3 is TGTGCTAGCAGCTTAAGCCGAAACAGCGGGGGAGTAAACAATGAGCAGTTCTTC.

V usage is TRBV6-5 and J usage is TRBJ2-4; D unclear. Germline CDR1 reads MNHEY; CDR2 reads SVGAGI. The length of the CDR3 is 15 residues. V lost 6 bases and J lost 1, with 13 bases in between. CDR3 DNA sequence: TGTGCCAGCAGAACCCGCGACAACGCCAAAAACATTCAGTACTTC. Encoded protein: CASRTRDNAKNIQYF.

This clonotype has just one count. In nucleotides, the CDR3 is TGCAGCGTGCCGGGACAGGTTAACAATGAGCAGTTCTTC. It encodes CSVPGQVNNEQFF. The chain has TRBV29-1 and TRBJ2-1; the match to TRBD1 covers 8 bases. This CDR3 comprises 13 residues. Germline lookup yields CDR1 SQVTM and CDR2 ANQGSEA. V lost 6 bases to trimming and J lost 5 bases; unmatched junction nucleotides: 6.

The chain links TRBV12-3 or TRBV12-4 to TRBJ2-5; 13 bases line up with TRBD2. Germline trimming cut 4 bases from V and 9 bases from J; bases unmatched to any gene: 8. The CDR3 extends over 15 amino acids. CDR3 nucleotides: TGTGCCAGCAGTTACGAACTAGCGGGGGGGGAAGCCCAGTACTTC. Protein: CASSYELAGGEAQYF.

This clonotype was detected many times. As DNA, the CDR3 is TGTGCCAGCCAGGGGTCCGAGCAGTACGTC. Translating gives CASQGSEQYV. The chain joins TRBV28 to TRBJ2-7, with D tentatively TRBD1 (6 bases). V dropped 8 bases and J dropped 6 bases, with 8 bases sitting between them. From germline, CDR1 is MDHEN and CDR2 SYDVKM. This CDR3 comprises 10 residues.

As DNA, the CDR3 is TGTGCCAGCAGAAAAGGGACTAGCTCCTACGAGCAGTACTTC. Translated: CASRKGTSSYEQYF. The rearrangement uses TRBV6-5 and TRBJ2-7, with TRBD2 matching over 8 bases. Germline CDR1 is MNHEY and CDR2 is SVGAGI. Losses at the gene ends were 6 bases for V and 0 bases for J; bases not matched to a gene: 4. CDR3 size: 14 residues.

The chain is built from TRBV19 and TRBJ1-1; the D gene is possibly TRBD1 (5 bases). V lost 6 bases, J lost 7 bases, and 18 bases lay in between. The CDR3 is 14 amino acids. The germline CDR1 and CDR2 sequences are LNHDA and SQIVND (reference sequence). The CDR3 nucleotides are TGTGCCAGTAGGCCAGTATCCGGGGCCTATGAAGCTTTCTTT. Its protein is CASRPVSGAYEAFF.

This clonotype has ten or more counts. The genes are TRBV7-9 and TRBJ2-5, with 7 nucleotides matching TRBD1. CDR1 is SEHNR and CDR2 is FQNEAQ in the germline V gene (reference sequence). CDR3 length: 15 amino acids. V was pared by 2 bases and J by 2 bases, with 5 bases of the junction left unmatched. The CDR3 DNA is TGTGCCAGCAGCTTAAGGGGGCAATTACAAGAGACCCAGTACTTC. Amino acid sequence: CASSLRGQLQETQYF. Looking up the rest from reference TRBV7-9 and TRBJ2-5 gives the full variable domain: DTGVSQNPRHKITKRGQNVTFRCDPISEHNRLYWYRQTLGQGPEFLTYFQNEAQLEKSRLLSDRFSAERPKGSFSTLEIQRTEQGDSAMYLCASSLRGQLQETQYFGPGTRLLVL.